Each of the 32 T cell receptor beta chains below was sequenced from the same sample in a study of CD8 T cells in ankylosing spondylitis. TCRdb ran MiXCR on the 5' RACE reads and lists one entry per CDR3 protein. Of under 150,000 distinct CDR3 sequences in the sample, roughly an eighth are singletons; the top ten hold less than 5%. Specimen: blood, either unsorted or a sorted T cell fraction (not recorded which). These receptors came from a female donor with ankylosing spondylitis or in good health (not recorded which).

At least ten counts were recorded for this clonotype. The genes are TRBV20-1 and TRBJ1-4, with a weak D call TRBD1 (5 bases). Germline V lookup: CDR1 DFQATT, CDR2 SNEGSKA (reference sequence). The CDR3 is 12 amino acids. V was trimmed by 5 bases and J by 3 bases, leaving 7 bases between them. The CDR3 sequence is CSAQGANEKLFF. In DNA form, the CDR3 reads TGCAGTGCTCAGGGCGCTAATGAAAAACTGTTTTTT.

In this sample, this clonotype turned up many times. The chain links TRBV5-1 to TRBJ2-1, with TRBD2 identical over 8 bases. Germline V gene lookup returns CDR1 SGHRS and CDR2 YFSETQ. The CDR3 spans 15 residues. V was clipped by 3 bases and J by 5 bases; unmatched bases: 7. CDR3 DNA: TGCGCCAGCAGCTCCCCGGGACTAGTGGACAATGAGCAGTTCTTC. Protein product: CASSSPGLVDNEQFF.

The table lists this clonotype with a few counts. J is TRBJ2-3 and V is TRBV20-1; TRBD1 agrees at 9 bases. CDR3 length: 16 residues. V dropped 5 bases and J dropped 2; count of bases not matched to a gene: 11. Germline V CDR1 and CDR2: DFQATT, SNEGSKA (reference sequence). The CDR3 here is CSAPTGQGATTDTQYF. In DNA, the CDR3 is TGCAGTGCTCCAACGGGACAGGGCGCTACCACAGATACGCAGTATTTT.

In this sample, this clonotype turned up many times. The chain combines TRBV12-3 or TRBV12-4 with TRBJ2-1; the match to TRBD2 covers 9 bases. V was pared by 7 bases and J by 0 bases, with 7 bases of the junction left unmatched. The CDR3 loop spans 16 amino acids. CDR3 region: CASTLLAGLSYNEQFF. The CDR3 DNA reads as TGTGCCAGCACCCTACTAGCGGGTCTCTCCTACAATGAGCAGTTCTTC.

Ten or more counts support this clonotype. The chain is built from TRBV2 and TRBJ2-3; TRBD2 is a possible D gene (6 bases). The CDR3 extends over 12 amino acids. The germline gives CDR1 SNHLY, CDR2 FYNNEI. V lost 5 bases and J lost 11, with 14 bases in between. The CDR3 is CASSTRAGGQYF. The DNA of the CDR3 is TGTGCCAGCAGTACGCGGGCCGGGGGGCAGTATTTT. Full variable domain (outside the CDR3, taken from reference TRBV2 and TRBJ2-3): EPEVTQTPSHQVTQMGQEVILRCVPISNHLYFYWYRQILGQKVEFLVSFYNNEISEKSEIFDDQFSVERPDGSNFTLKIRSTKLEDSAMYFCASSTRAGGQYFGPGTRLTVL.

A word on this clonotype: A much larger clone lies a single base off, so this may be a read error. This chain uses TRBV5-1 with TRBJ2-1, with 10 bases aligning to TRBD1. CDR1 and CDR2 (germline): SGHRS, YFSETQ. This CDR3 is built from 15 residues. This CDR3 reads CAISSGQGIVNEQFF. The CDR3 coding sequence is TGCGCCATCAGCTCGGGACAGGGGATCGTGAATGAGCAGTTCTTC. Looking up the rest from reference TRBV5-1 and TRBJ2-1 gives the full variable domain: KAGVTQTPRYLIKTRGQQVTLSCSPISGHRSVSWYQQTPGQGLQFLFEYFSETQRNKGNFPGRFSGRQFSNSRSEMNVSTLELGDSALYLCAISSGQGIVNEQFFGPGTRLTVL.

The chain employs TRBV28 and TRBJ2-7; D might be TRBD1 or TRBD2, each matching 5 bases. This CDR3 is 13 amino acids long. Germline V gene lookup returns CDR1 MDHEN and CDR2 SYDVKM. Trimming pared 4 bases from V and 3 bases from J, leaving 10 bases between. CDR3 protein: CASSSGPIYEQYF. CDR3 nucleotides: TGTGCCAGCAGTTCGGGACCGATCTACGAGCAGTACTTC.

In its sample, this clonotype was seen many times. The chain joins TRBV7-2 to TRBJ2-1; 13 bases line up with TRBD2. V was pared by 5 bases and J by 6 bases, with 7 bases of the junction left unmatched. Looked up from germline, CDR1 is SGHTA and CDR2 is FQGNSA. The length of the CDR3 is 16 residues. The CDR3 DNA sequence: TGTGCCAGCAGCAAAAGGACTAGCGGGAGTTCCAATGAGCAGTTCTTC. Translated, it gives CASSKRTSGSSNEQFF. Looking up the rest from reference TRBV7-2 and TRBJ2-1 gives the full variable domain: GAGVSQSPSNKVTEKGKDVELRCDPISGHTALYWYRQSLGQGLEFLIYFQGNSAPDKSGLPSDRFSAERTGGSVSTLTIQRTQQEDSAVYLCASSKRTSGSSNEQFFGPGTRLTVL.

This clonotype was seen many times. The rearrangement joins TRBV5-1 to TRBJ1-1; no firm D call. Germline V CDR1 and CDR2: SGHRS, YFSETQ. The ends were cut back, 0 bases at V and 0 bases at J, with 9 bases in the middle. The CDR3 length is 15 residues. Here the CDR3 DNA reads TGCGCCAGCAGCTTGGAGCCGACAATGAACACTGAAGCTTTCTTT. Translated: CASSLEPTMNTEAFF.

This clonotype was counted ten times or more. The chain uses TRBV11-2 and TRBJ2-4; the D is unclear. Trimming took 0 bases from V and 0 from J, leaving 12 bases between them. CDR1 and CDR2 from the germline V gene are SGHAT and FQNNGV. The CDR3 runs 17 residues. The CDR3 region has the DNA TGTGCCAGCAGCTTAGATGGTCAGAGAGTAGCCAAAAACATTCAGTACTTC. As protein: CASSLDGQRVAKNIQYF.

At least ten counts were recorded for this clonotype. This rearrangement joins TRBV13 to TRBJ2-7; 7 bases fit TRBD1. Looked up from germline, CDR1 is PRHDT and CDR2 is FYEKMQ (reference sequence). This CDR3 spans 14 amino acids. Unmatched junction bases numbered 5, after V lost 6 bases and J lost 0 bases. DNA of the CDR3: TGTGCCAGCAGTCTTAGGGGGCACTCCTACGAGCAGTACTTC. Its translation is CASSLRGHSYEQYF.

This clonotype was recorded at least ten times. The J gene is TRBJ2-3, the V gene TRBV10-3; D gene unclear. The CDR3 is 13 amino acids. CDR1 and CDR2 (germline): ENHRY, SYGVKD. V dropped 2 bases and J dropped 2 bases, with 5 bases sitting between them. CDR3 sequence reads: CAISEPNTDTQYF. The CDR3 DNA follows: TGTGCCATCAGTGAGCCAAACACAGATACGCAGTATTTT.

This clonotype was observed at least ten times. The chain is built from TRBV7-6 and TRBJ2-1, with TRBD2 as a possible D gene (5 bases). The V gene lost 5 bases and the J gene lost 0 bases, with 20 bases spanning the gap. Germline CDR1 reads SGHVS; CDR2 reads FNYEAQ. The CDR3 runs 18 residues. The CDR3 DNA is TGTGCCAGCAGCCGAGGGCCGAACAACAAGGGCTCCTACAATGAGCAGTTCTTC. Translated, it gives CASSRGPNNKGSYNEQFF.

This clonotype was counted at least ten times. The chain joins TRBV29-1 to TRBJ1-2; D is undetermined. Germline CDR1 and CDR2: SQVTM and ANQGSEA. The germline V and J ends were trimmed by 3 bases and 3 bases, with 8 bases remaining between them. This CDR3 comprises 12 residues. CDR3 nucleotide sequence: TGCAGCGTTGACGGGATTGACTATGGCTACACCTTC. This gives the protein CSVDGIDYGYTF. Filled out from reference TRBV29-1 and TRBJ1-2, the complete variable domain reads SAVISQKPSRDICQRGTSLTIQCQVDSQVTMMFWYRQQPGQSLTLIATANQGSEATYESGFVIDKFPISRPNLTFSTLTVSNMSPEDSSIYLCSVDGIDYGYTFGSGTRLTVV.

The chain carries TRBV30 and TRBJ2-1; D possibly uses TRBD1 or TRBD2 (5 bases each). Trimming took off 4 bases at V and 5 bases at J, with 9 bases between the two ends. The CDR3 totals 12 residues. Looked up from germline, CDR1 is GTSNPN and CDR2 is SVGIG (reference sequence). For the CDR3, the DNA is TGTGCCTGGATGGGGGAACACAATGAGCAGTTCTTC. Its protein product is CAWMGEHNEQFF.

This clonotype was counted at least ten times. The chain employs TRBV11-2 and TRBJ2-5; no definite D call. Trimming pared 3 bases from V and 4 bases from J, leaving 6 bases between. The CDR3 extends over 12 amino acids. Per germline, CDR1 SGHAT and CDR2 FQNNGV. As DNA, the CDR3 is TGTGCCAGCAGCTTCCTTCCAGAGACCCAGTACTTC. Its protein is CASSFLPETQYF.

This clonotype was seen repeatedly, ten times or more. The chain combines TRBV7-8 with TRBJ2-7; possible D gene TRBD1, 6 bases. The CDR3 length is 15 residues. V was clipped by 4 bases and J by 3 bases, with 16 bases between them. Germline CDR1 is SGHVS and CDR2 is FQNEAQ. The CDR3 nucleotides are TGTGCCAGCAGCTCTCGAATTACAGGGAGCTACGAGCAGTACTTC. It is translated as CASSSRITGSYEQYF.

A few counts support this clonotype. This chain joins TRBV6-1 and TRBJ1-5, with unresolved D. Germline CDR1 reads MNHNS; CDR2 reads SASEGT. The length of the CDR3 is 15 residues. The ends were cut back, 5 bases at V and 6 bases at J, with 17 bases in the middle. CDR3 sequence: CASSTTDGPSQPQHF. Written as DNA, the CDR3 is TGTGCCAGCAGTACCACCGACGGCCCCAGTCAGCCCCAGCATTTT.

This clonotype came up many times. Written as DNA, the CDR3 is TGTGCCAGCAGCCAAGGAAGCGGGGGGGGGAATGAGCAGTTCTTC. Its protein is CASSQGSGGGNEQFF. The chain carries TRBV3-1 and TRBJ2-1; 10 bases agree with TRBD2. From germline, CDR1 is LGHDT and CDR2 YNNKEL (reference sequence). The junction had 4 bases not matched to a gene; V was cut back by 1 base and J by 7 bases. The CDR3 contains 15 residues.

The V gene is TRBV7-2, the J gene TRBJ2-1; the D call may be TRBD1 or TRBD2 (5 bases each). The V end lost 1 base, the J end lost 9 bases, and 10 bases lay between the germline ends. CDR1 is SGHTA and CDR2 is FQGNSA in the germline V gene. The CDR3 length is 13 residues. The CDR3 loop reads CASSLGYGGEQFF. The CDR3 nucleotides read TGTGCCAGCAGCTTAGGGTATGGGGGTGAGCAGTTCTTC.

This clonotype appeared a single time. A single base separates this from a much larger clone, so it may be a read error. The chain has TRBV4-1 and TRBJ2-2; D might be TRBD2 (5 bases). The CDR3 spans 15 residues. Deletions cut 1 base from V and 9 bases from J, with 15 bases between. The germline CDR1 and CDR2 sequences are MGHRA and YSYEKL. The CDR3 DNA is TGCGCCAGCAGCCAAGGACCGGGGAGAGGCAGGGAGCTGTTTTTT. Its translation: CASSQGPGRGRELFF.

This clonotype was recorded many times. The chain couples TRBV28 to TRBJ2-2; D remains ambiguous. The CDR3 is 14 residues long. V shed 3 bases and J shed 4 bases, with 9 bases lying between them. CDR1 and CDR2 (germline): MDHEN, SYDVKM. The chain's CDR3 is CASSFPAITGELFF. The DNA of the CDR3 is TGTGCCAGCAGTTTTCCAGCCATCACCGGGGAGCTGTTTTTT. Supplemented by reference TRBV28 and TRBJ2-2, the full variable domain reads DVKVTQSSRYLVKRTGEKVFLECVQDMDHENMFWYRQDPGLGLRLIYFSYDVKMKEKGDIPEGYSVSREKKERFSLILESASTNQTSMYLCASSFPAITGELFFGEGSRLTVL.

The chain has TRBV5-4 and TRBJ1-4; no clear D. V lost 4 bases and J lost 0, with 7 bases in between. This CDR3 has 14 amino acids. Germline V gene lookup returns CDR1 SGHNT and CDR2 YYREEE (reference sequence). Written as DNA, the CDR3 is TGTGCCAGCAGCGAACAAGCAACTAATGAAAAACTGTTTTTT. Its translation is CASSEQATNEKLFF. The variable domain in full, with the rest retrieved from reference TRBV5-4 and TRBJ1-4, is ETGVTQSPTHLIKTRGQQVTLRCSSQSGHNTVSWYQQALGQGPQFIFQYYREEENGRGNFPPRFSGLQFPNYSSELNVNALELDDSALYLCASSEQATNEKLFFGSGTQLSVL.

This clonotype was seen a few times. V gene TRBV7-9 combines with J gene TRBJ2-2; D remains ambiguous. Trimming removed 2 bases at V and 8 bases at J, with 12 bases between. The CDR3 is 14 residues long. Germline CDR1 is SEHNR and CDR2 is FQNEAQ (reference sequence). Written as DNA, the CDR3 is TGTGCCAGCAGCTTAATGACGGTTGCTGGGGAGCTGTTTTTT. Its protein product is CASSLMTVAGELFF.

This clonotype showed up many times. The chain couples TRBV7-3 to TRBJ1-6; D gene ambiguous. The V end was cut by 3 bases, the J end by 7 bases, with 7 bases between. This CDR3 is built from 13 residues. Germline V gives CDR1 SGHTA, CDR2 FQGTGA. The CDR3 sequence: CASSLDRNSPLHF. CDR3 DNA: TGTGCCAGCAGCTTGGACCGCAATTCACCCCTCCACTTT. Variable domain in full (rest from reference TRBV7-3 and TRBJ1-6): GAGVSQTPSNKVTEKGKYVELRCDPISGHTALYWYRQSLGQGPEFLIYFQGTGAADDSGLPNDRFFAVRPEGSVSTLKIQRTERGDSAVYLCASSLDRNSPLHFGNGTRLTVT.

This clonotype was seen many times. The gene calls are TRBV24-1 and TRBJ2-2, with D uncertain. Looked up from germline, CDR1 is KGHDR and CDR2 is SFDVKD. V was trimmed by 4 bases and J by 5 bases, leaving 16 bases between them. The CDR3 spans 16 residues. The CDR3 protein is CATSDVPSTATGELFF. DNA for the CDR3: TGTGCCACCAGTGACGTGCCCTCGACTGCAACCGGGGAGCTGTTTTTT.

A single count supports this clonotype. A read error may produce the germline difference seen at one junction end. This rearrangement joins TRBV5-6 to TRBJ1-2, with 8 positions matching TRBD1. The germline V gene encodes CDR1 SGHDT and CDR2 YYEEEE. This CDR3 is 13 amino acids long. DNA for the CDR3: TGTGCCAGGAGCTCCCGGACAGGGAATGGCTACACCTTC. Encoded protein: CARSSRTGNGYTF.

The sample holds many counts of this clonotype. The chain joins TRBV12-3 or TRBV12-4 to TRBJ1-5; D not certain. The length of the CDR3 is 14 residues. V lost 3 bases to trimming and J lost 9 bases, with 15 bases between them. CDR3 amino acids: CASSFKNKRAPQHF. The CDR3, as DNA: TGTGCCAGCAGTTTCAAGAACAAAAGAGCGCCCCAGCATTTT.

This clonotype was seen a handful of times. This clone may be a read error of a much larger clone one base away. The chain joins TRBV3-2 to TRBJ1-1; whether TRBD1, the table's D call, matches the DNA was not checked. TRBV3-2 is described as a pseudogene. This CDR3 region has 18 residues. DNA of the CDR3: TGTGCCACCAGCGGCAGGCAACCTCGGCGCATAGGGAACACTGAAGCTTTCTTT. It codes for CATSGRQPRRIGNTEAFF.

This clonotype was found once. The germline gene is not matched at one end of the junction; a read error may be the cause. This chain joins TRBV5-5 and TRBJ2-2; D not certain. CDR3 length: 14 amino acids. CDR1 is SGHKS, CDR2 YYEKEE, per germline (reference sequence). CDR3 nucleotide sequence: TGTGCCCGCAGCTTTTATATTGGGGCCGGGGAGCTGTTTTTT. Amino acids: CARSFYIGAGELFF.

About this clonotype itself: This may be a read error, as it is one base from a much larger clone. CDR3 amino acids: CASYTTDYQKGYPF. The CDR3 nucleotides read TGTGCCAGCTATACTACAGATTATCAAAAGGGCTACCCCTTC. The rearrangement joins TRBV11-2 to TRBJ1-2, with D hard to call. The CDR3 is made up of 14 amino acids. Germline CDR1 reads SGHAT; CDR2 reads FQNNGV.

This clonotype was observed many times. The chain carries TRBV4-1 and TRBJ2-3; 11 bases are shared with TRBD2. Trimming cost V 1 base and J 11 bases; bases outside gene matches: 5. CDR1 and CDR2 (germline): MGHRA, YSYEKL. This CDR3 is built from 14 residues. The CDR3 DNA reads TGCGCCAGCAGCCAAGTAGCGGGGGGGCGAGGGCAGTATTTT. This codes for CASSQVAGGRGQYF.